The present entry profiles one T cell receptor beta chain with its context. The record originates from a study of blood T cells in healthy people across ages. Then a second PCR, running roughly 7 to 11 cycles, was carried out with a sample-barcoded 5' primer and a J-beta primer mix. TCRdb reprocessed the 5' RACE reads with MiXCR, giving one entry per CDR3 protein. In the table there are some 1.4 million distinct CDR3 sequences, roughly 45% of which are singletons. In germline, CDR1 is SGHTA, CDR2 FQGNSA. The ends were cut back, 2 bases at V and 0 bases at J, with 4 bases in the middle. The CDR3 is made up of 13 amino acids.

The receptor comes from a woman between 18 and 29 years old in good health. The sequencing sample was made of blood. The chain links TRBV7-2 to TRBJ1-1; no clear D gene. CDR3 bases: TGTGCCAGCAGCTTAATTATGAACACTGAAGCTTTCTTT. The encoded protein is CASSLIMNTEAFF.